Shown below are 30 T cell receptor beta chains from a single sample sequenced in a study of identical twins (dated by TCRdb to the mid-2010s). Library preparation employed 5' RACE. Reads for this sample came from an Illumina HiSeq 2000. TCRdb ran its own pipeline on the public reads, namely fastp trimming at Q25 and MiXCR clone calling, and kept in-frame beta chains. Rows with a matching CDR3 protein are joined into one entry that keeps the most common DNA and genes. Within this sample are approximately 700,000 distinct CDR3 sequences, with 15% to 20% of them counted one time only. 13% of the sample lies in the top ten. Another study also made use of these data, one on T cells expressing NK-cell markers.

The sample taken for sequencing was PBMCs. The source of these receptors is a woman aged 18-29 years in good health.

V and J are TRBV3-1 and TRBJ2-7, with D uncertain. Germline V gene lookup returns CDR1 LGHDT and CDR2 YNNKEL (reference sequence). Trimming left V 1 base short and J 4 bases short, with 11 bases between. The CDR3 totals 14 residues. In nucleotides, the CDR3 is TGTGCCAGCAGCCAAGCGCTGGGGTTGTACGAGCAGTACTTC. It specifies CASSQALGLYEQYF.

This chain joins TRBV12-3 or TRBV12-4 and TRBJ2-5; 8 nucleotides match TRBD1. V gave up 6 bases and J gave up 1 base; unmatched junction bases: 7. This CDR3 has 15 residues. In nucleotides, the CDR3 is TGTGCCAGCAGCGCAGGACAGGGATCCCAAGAGACCCAGTACTTC. Translation: CASSAGQGSQETQYF.

This clonotype was seen a few times. V usage is TRBV18 and J usage is TRBJ2-6; either TRBD1 or TRBD2 may supply D (5 bases each). The CDR3 length is 17 residues. Germline CDR1 KGHSH, CDR2 LQKENI. V lost 4 bases, J lost 0 bases, and 13 bases lay in between. CDR3 in DNA: TGTGCCAGCTCACGGGGGACGGCCAGCTCTGGGGCCAACGTCCTGACTTTC. Translation gives CASSRGTASSGANVLTF.

The V gene is TRBV5-1, the J gene TRBJ2-1; D is perhaps TRBD2 (6 bases). Per germline, CDR1 SGHRS and CDR2 YFSETQ. The CDR3 covers 14 residues. V lost 2 bases, J lost 9 bases, and 15 bases lay in between. The CDR3 here is CASSLGRLVTEQFF. The DNA for the CDR3 is TGCGCCAGCAGCTTAGGGAGACTAGTTACTGAGCAGTTCTTC.

This clonotype has only a few counts. The rearrangement joins TRBV5-1 to TRBJ2-1; 10 bases fit TRBD2. CDR3 size: 15 residues. Looked up from germline, CDR1 is SGHRS and CDR2 is YFSETQ. J was trimmed by 8 bases and V by 0 bases; bases with no gene match: 5. The CDR3 DNA sequence: TGCGCCAGCAGCTTGGGTAGCGGGGGGTTCTATGAGCAGTTCTTC. Protein product: CASSLGSGGFYEQFF.

V and J are TRBV7-3 and TRBJ2-1; D is uncertain. The CDR3 length is 13 residues. The germline V gene encodes CDR1 SGHTA and CDR2 FQGTGA. Trimming pared 2 bases from V and 8 bases from J, leaving 10 bases between. The CDR3, as DNA: TGTGCCAGCAGCTTAGGTAGGGATTATGAGCAGTTCTTC. This codes for CASSLGRDYEQFF.

This clonotype was seen a few times. This chain links TRBV29-1 with TRBJ1-1; D perhaps matches TRBD1 (6 bases). Trimming took off 7 bases at V and 1 base at J, with 10 bases between the two ends. The CDR3 runs 12 residues. Germline CDR1 and CDR2: SQVTM and ANQGSEA. This CDR3 is CSAMGQNTEAFF. Here the CDR3 DNA reads TGCAGCGCCATGGGACAGAACACTGAAGCTTTCTTT.

The rearrangement uses TRBV7-8 and TRBJ2-7; 7 nucleotides agree with TRBD1. The CDR3 runs 14 residues. Germline trimming cut 3 bases from V and 2 bases from J; bases unmatched to any gene: 4. Per germline, CDR1 SGHVS and CDR2 FQNEAQ. The CDR3 DNA reads as TGTGCCAGCAGCTTGGGACAGTTAGCCTACGAGCAGTACTTC. This codes for CASSLGQLAYEQYF.

This clonotype was seen a few times. V is TRBV11-2 and J is TRBJ2-1, with 12 bases aligning to TRBD2. J lost 5 bases, V lost 5 bases, and 16 bases had no gene match. This CDR3 has 19 amino acids. Germline values: CDR1 SGHAT, CDR2 FQNNGV. DNA for the CDR3: TGTGCCAGCAGCAGGATACTAGCGGGAGGATCAAGCGCACACAATGAGCAGTTCTTC. Translation: CASSRILAGGSSAHNEQFF.

A few counts support this clonotype. The V call is TRBV12-3 or TRBV12-4, the J call TRBJ1-5; TRBD1 is a possible D gene (5 bases). There are 12 residues in the CDR3. V lost 6 bases, J lost 9 bases, and 12 bases lay in between. CDR3 in amino acids: CASRTEARPQHF. For the CDR3, the DNA is TGTGCCAGCAGGACAGAGGCAAGGCCCCAGCATTTT.

The rearrangement links TRBV12-5 to TRBJ2-5, with 9 bases aligning to TRBD2. CDR1 LGHNT and CDR2 FRNRAP come from the germline V gene. The CDR3 consists of 14 residues. V lost 6 bases, J lost 5 bases, and 7 bases stayed unmatched. This chain's CDR3 is CASGGSGRRETQYF. CDR3 sequence (DNA): TGTGCTAGTGGGGGTAGCGGGAGACGTGAGACCCAGTACTTC.

This clonotype was detected a few times. V is TRBV6-5 and J is TRBJ1-6; D is unresolved. Between the trimmed V and J ends, which lost 0 bases and 0 bases, there was a span of 12 bases. CDR3 size: 18 residues. Germline V gene sequence: CDR1 MNHEY, CDR2 SVGAGI. CDR3 sequence reads: CASSYSWGESSYNSPLHF. The CDR3 DNA reads as TGTGCCAGCAGTTACTCTTGGGGAGAAAGCTCCTATAATTCACCCCTCCACTTT.

In its sample, this clonotype was seen a few times. The chain is built from TRBV20-1 and TRBJ2-3; D remains unclear. The CDR3 is made up of 12 amino acids. V was trimmed by 1 base and J by 6 bases, leaving 8 bases between them. Germline V CDR1 and CDR2: DFQATT, SNEGSKA (reference sequence). The CDR3, as DNA: TGCAGTGCTAGAGGTTCGGTTGATACGCAGTATTTT. Translation gives CSARGSVDTQYF.

The V and J genes are TRBV14 and TRBJ2-3; D is unclear. CDR3 length: 14 amino acids. Trimming took 1 base from V and 4 from J, leaving 9 bases between them. Per germline, CDR1 SGHDN and CDR2 FVKESK. The CDR3 is CASSQVTSADTQYF. The CDR3 bases are TGTGCCAGCAGCCAAGTTACCAGCGCAGATACGCAGTATTTT. The full variable domain, in which reference TRBV14 and TRBJ2-3 provide the parts outside the CDR3, is EAGVTQFPSHSVIEKGQTVTLRCDPISGHDNLYWYRRVMGKEIKFLLHFVKESKQDESGMPNNRFLAERTGGTYSTLKVQPAELEDSGVYFCASSQVTSADTQYFGPGTRLTVL.

This clonotype was counted between two and nine times. The rearrangement joins TRBV7-9 to TRBJ2-7, with D possibly TRBD1 on 6 matching bases. CDR1 and CDR2 (germline): SEHNR, FQNEAQ (reference sequence). The ends were cut back, 5 bases at V and 7 bases at J, with 21 bases in the middle. The CDR3 has 15 residues. The CDR3: CASSPGVIPSGEQYF. The DNA for the CDR3 is TGTGCCAGCAGCCCAGGGGTAATCCCCTCGGGGGAGCAGTACTTC.

This clonotype appeared a few times. This rearrangement joins TRBV11-2 to TRBJ2-4, with TRBD2 matching over 11 bases. CDR3 length equals 18 residues. Germline trimming cut 0 bases from V and 13 bases from J; bases unmatched to any gene: 17. The germline gives CDR1 SGHAT, CDR2 FQNNGV. For the CDR3, the DNA is TGTGCCAGCAGCTTAGACCTACTAGCGGGAGATATCCGGTCCGAACAGTACTTC. Its translation is CASSLDLLAGDIRSEQYF.

This chain links TRBV15 with TRBJ2-2, with 10 positions matching TRBD2. The CDR3 sequence is 16 residues long. With V trimmed by 0 bases and J by 4 bases, 2 bases remained unmatched. Looked up from germline, CDR1 is LNHNV and CDR2 is YYDKDF (reference sequence). DNA for the CDR3: TGTGCCACCAGCAGAGATAGACTAGCGGGCACCGGGGAGCTGTTTTTT. It is translated as CATSRDRLAGTGELFF.

The CDR3 loop reads CASTTIAGGGNEQFF. The CDR3 DNA is TGTGCCAGCACCACTATAGCGGGGGGCGGTAATGAGCAGTTCTTC. The chain joins TRBV7-2 to TRBJ2-1; 10 bases are shared with TRBD2. V lost 7 bases, J lost 7 bases, and 10 bases stayed unmatched. Germline V gene lookup returns CDR1 SGHTA and CDR2 FQGNSA. This CDR3 has 15 residues. Full variable domain (remainder filled in from reference TRBV7-2 and TRBJ2-1): GAGVSQSPSNKVTEKGKDVELRCDPISGHTALYWYRQSLGQGLEFLIYFQGNSAPDKSGLPSDRFSAERTGGSVSTLTIQRTQQEDSAVYLCASTTIAGGGNEQFFGPGTRLTVL.

This chain uses TRBV7-7 with TRBJ2-5; D could derive from TRBD1 or TRBD2 (6 bases each). V was shortened by 0 bases and J by 4 bases, with 12 bases between the two germline ends. CDR1 SSHAT and CDR2 FNYEAQ come from the germline V gene (reference sequence). The CDR3 spans 15 residues. CDR3 nucleotides: TGTGCCAGCAGCTTAGCGGGGGGCTGGGGAGAGACCCAGTACTTC. It translates to CASSLAGGWGETQYF.

The chain employs TRBV27 and TRBJ2-3; 9 bases map to TRBD2. The CDR3 has 15 residues. Germline-derived CDR1 and CDR2 are MNHEY and SMNVEV (reference sequence). Trimming at V came to 6 bases and at J to 2 bases, leaving 6 bases not matched to a gene. For the CDR3, the DNA is TGTGCCAGCAGATTAGCGGGAGCCCTCACAGATACGCAGTATTTT. Translated: CASRLAGALTDTQYF.

The rearrangement uses TRBV20-1 and TRBJ2-7, with D uncertain. Germline V gene lookup returns CDR1 DFQATT and CDR2 SNEGSKA (reference sequence). The V end was cut by 7 bases, the J end by 6 bases, with 22 bases between. This CDR3 contains 14 residues. In nucleotides, the CDR3 is TGCAGTGGGGAACCCCGTGACTCCCTGGGCGAGCAGTACTTC. It yields the protein CSGEPRDSLGEQYF.

This clonotype was seen a few times. This sequence joins TRBV5-1 and TRBJ2-5; D is uncertain. V shed 1 base and J shed 4 bases, with 8 bases lying between them. The germline CDR1 and CDR2 sequences are SGHRS and YFSETQ. The CDR3 covers 13 residues. The CDR3 region is CASSLWSGETQYF. The CDR3 bases are TGCGCCAGCAGCTTGTGGTCGGGAGAGACCCAGTACTTC.

The sample holds many counts of this clonotype. V is TRBV5-6 and J is TRBJ2-7; no clear D. V shed 3 bases and J shed 2 bases, with 9 bases lying between them. The CDR3 is made up of 13 amino acids. Looked up from germline, CDR1 is SGHDT and CDR2 is YYEEEE. The CDR3 here is CASSWAGTYEQYF. CDR3 coding DNA: TGTGCCAGCAGCTGGGCTGGGACCTACGAGCAGTACTTC.

The V and J genes are TRBV12-3 or TRBV12-4 and TRBJ1-4; no clear D gene. V was cut by 2 bases and J by 3 bases, with 7 bases left in between. The CDR3 consists of 14 residues. As DNA, the CDR3 is TGTGCCAGCAGTTTATGGGGTCCTAATGAAAAACTGTTTTTT. Its translation: CASSLWGPNEKLFF.

V usage is TRBV20-1 and J usage is TRBJ2-7; TRBD2 aligns across 7 bases. Per germline, CDR1 DFQATT and CDR2 SNEGSKA (reference sequence). The J segment lost 3 bases and the V segment lost 3 bases, leaving 5 bases of the junction unmatched. This CDR3 is 13 amino acids long. Here the CDR3 reads CSARSGIIYEQYF. The CDR3 DNA sequence: TGCAGTGCTAGGAGCGGGATTATCTACGAGCAGTACTTC.

A few counts support this clonotype. The rearrangement uses TRBV4-1 and TRBJ2-5; the D gene is possibly TRBD2 (5 bases). CDR3 length: 15 amino acids. V was trimmed by 0 bases and J by 2 bases, leaving 10 bases between them. CDR1 is MGHRA, CDR2 YSYEKL, per germline. The chain's CDR3 is CASSQESSGQETQYF. Written as DNA, the CDR3 is TGCGCCAGCAGCCAAGAAAGCAGCGGACAAGAGACCCAGTACTTC.

V gene TRBV10-3 combines with J gene TRBJ2-7; D is undetermined. Germline V lookup: CDR1 ENHRY, CDR2 SYGVKD. The CDR3 covers 13 residues. Trimming removed 10 bases at V and 2 bases at J, with 15 bases between. CDR3 amino acids: CATLSALPYEQYF. CDR3 nucleotide sequence: TGTGCCACGCTGAGTGCGTTACCCTACGAGCAGTACTTC.

The sample holds a few counts of this clonotype. The genes are TRBV21-1 and TRBJ2-1; the table's D call, TRBD1, was not checked against the DNA. TRBV21-1 is flagged as a pseudogene. This CDR3 is 11 amino acids long. The CDR3 sequence: CASSITGNLFF. DNA for the CDR3: TGTGCCAGCAGCATTACAGGGAATCTCTTCTTC.

The gene calls are TRBV29-1 and TRBJ2-5; D unresolved. Germline lookup yields CDR1 SQVTM and CDR2 ANQGSEA. There are 12 residues in the CDR3. The V and J ends lost 7 bases and 5 bases respectively, with 14 bases between them. The CDR3 protein is CSAAKVRETQYF. Written as DNA, the CDR3 is TGCAGCGCGGCGAAAGTTCGGGAGACCCAGTACTTC.

The chain links TRBV6-5 to TRBJ1-2; TRBD1 might be the D (5 bases). The germline CDR1 and CDR2 sequences are MNHEY and SVGAGI. Trimming removed 3 bases from V and 8 bases from J, with 13 bases in between. The CDR3 is made up of 13 amino acids. CDR3 loop: CASSYTLRVGYTF. For the CDR3, the DNA is TGTGCCAGCAGTTATACGCTCAGGGTCGGCTACACCTTC.